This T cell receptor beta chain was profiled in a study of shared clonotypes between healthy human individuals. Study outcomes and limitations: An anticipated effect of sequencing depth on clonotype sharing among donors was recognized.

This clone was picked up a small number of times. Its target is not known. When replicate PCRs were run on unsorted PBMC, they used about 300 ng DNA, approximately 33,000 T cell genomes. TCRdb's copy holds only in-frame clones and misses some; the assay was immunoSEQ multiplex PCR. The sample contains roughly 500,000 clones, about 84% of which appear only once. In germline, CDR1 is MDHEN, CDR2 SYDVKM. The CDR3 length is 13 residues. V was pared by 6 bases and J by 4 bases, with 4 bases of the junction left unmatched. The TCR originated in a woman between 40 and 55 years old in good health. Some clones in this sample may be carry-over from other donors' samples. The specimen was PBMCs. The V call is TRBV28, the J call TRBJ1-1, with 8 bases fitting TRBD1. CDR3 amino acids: CASRDRVPTEAFF. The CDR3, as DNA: TGTGCCAGCAGGGACAGGGTGCCCACTGAAGCTTTCTTT.